This is a list of T cell receptor beta chains from one sample in a study of blood T cell repertoires in COVID-19. Sequencing used immunoSEQ multiplex PCR; TCRdb keeps in-frame clones, though not all of them. The table records 200,000 to 250,000 clones, 75% to 85% of them present only once. Sequencing was performed on peripheral blood. The receptors here all came from a man aged 50-60 years with COVID-19, enrolled during active disease. The CDR3 runs from the conserved cysteine through the conserved F or W. D genes are given only for firm matches. The size entry is marked missing in some rows and otherwise reads once, few, many or a size class.

>TRBJ1-2|TRBV7-2|.|.
CASSLGSGGQYYGYTF
TGTGCCAGCAGCCTCGGTTCGGGCGGGCAGTACTATGGCTACACCTTC
>TRBJ2-7|TRBV5-4|.|.
CASSPLDSAYEQYF
TGTGCCAGCAGCCCACTGGACAGTGCCTACGAGCAGTACTTC
>TRBJ2-7|TRBV15|.|.
CATSRDIGVFHEQYF
TGTGCCACCAGCAGAGATATAGGGGTTTTCCACGAGCAGTACTTC
>TRBJ2-3|TRBV6-2/TRBV6-3|.|TRBD2
CASSLAGGQDTQYF
TGTGCCAGCAGTTTAGCGGGGGGGCAAGATACGCAGTATTTT
>TRBJ2-7|TRBV6-6|.|TRBD2
CASSRTSGGAIGYEQYF
TGTGCCAGCAGTCGGACTAGCGGGGGGGCCATCGGGTACGAGCAGTACTTC
>TRBJ1-4|TRBV7-9|.|.
CASSLSSTNEKLFF
TGTGCCAGCAGCTTATCTTCAACTAATGAAAAACTGTTTTTT
>TRBJ2-6|TRBV2|.|.
CASSGQSSGANVLTF
TGTGCCAGCAGTGGGCAAAGCTCTGGGGCCAACGTCCTGACTTTC
>TRBJ2-7|TRBV9|.|TRBD2
CASSVAGGPYEQYF
TGTGCCAGCAGCGTAGCGGGGGGGCCCTACGAGCAGTACTTC
>TRBJ2-2|TRBV7-2|.|TRBD1
CASSPRQGSTGELFF
TGTGCCAGCAGCCCAAGACAGGGGAGCACCGGGGAGCTGTTTTTT
>TRBJ1-2|TRBV30|.|TRBD1
CAWSRQGVRDGYTF
TGTGCCTGGAGTAGACAGGGGGTTCGTGATGGCTACACCTTC
>TRBJ2-3|TRBV5-4|.|.
CASSLGSRGSTDTQYF
TGTGCCAGCAGCTTGGGTTCCCGAGGGAGCACAGATACGCAGTATTTT
>TRBJ1-5|TRBV28|.|TRBD1
CASSFRDSSNQPQHF
TGTGCCAGCAGTTTCCGGGACAGTAGCAATCAGCCCCAGCATTTT
>TRBJ2-1|TRBV28|few|TRBD2
CASSLLAGYNEQFF
TGTGCCAGCAGTCTACTAGCGGGGTACAATGAGCAGTTCTTC
>TRBJ2-3|TRBV3-1/TRBV3-2|.|.
CASSQDKWDFPSQYF
TGTGCCAGCAGCCAAGATAAGTGGGACTTCCCCTCGCAGTATTTT
>TRBJ1-5|TRBV6-5|.|.
CASSYTQGQPQHF
TGTGCCAGCAGTTACACCCAGGGCCAGCCCCAGCATTTT
>TRBJ2-2|TRBV5-1|.|TRBD1
CASRTGSSGELFF
TGCGCCAGCAGGACAGGGTCAAGCGGGGAGCTGTTTTTT
>TRBJ2-5|TRBV28|.|.
CASSFGGRETQYF
TGTGCCAGCAGTTTCGGGGGTAGGGAGACCCAGTACTTC
>TRBJ2-7|TRBV7-2|once|.
CASSLARLYEQYF
TGTGCCAGCAGCTTAGCCAGACTCTACGAGCAGTACTTC
>TRBJ2-1|TRBV4-1|few|.
CASSLRDEQFF
TGCGCCAGCAGCCTCCGGGATGAGCAGTTCTTC
>TRBJ1-5|TRBV19|.|.
CASSFNSNQPQHF
TGTGCCAGTAGTTTTAATAGCAATCAGCCCCAGCATTTT
>TRBJ1-1|TRBV4-1|few|.
CASSPSQKNTEAFF
TGCGCCAGCAGCCCTAGCCAGAAGAACACTGAAGCTTTCTTT
>TRBJ2-2|TRBV5-1|.|TRBD1
CASRFSGQHSTGELFF
TGCGCCAGCAGGTTCTCGGGACAGCATAGCACCGGGGAGCTGTTTTTT
>TRBJ1-1|TRBV19|.|.
CATETVVSAMNTEAFF
TGTGCCACCGAGACAGTCGTCTCCGCCATGAACACTGAAGCTTTCTTT
>TRBJ2-1|TRBV6-5|.|.
CATSDNEQFF
TGTGCCACCTCGGACAATGAGCAGTTCTTC
>TRBJ2-5|TRBV18|.|TRBD1
CASSLVTGQETQYF
TGTGCCAGCTCACTGGTGACAGGGCAAGAGACCCAGTACTTC
>TRBJ2-5|TRBV2|.|.
CASRGDSLSGETQYF
TGTGCCAGCAGAGGCGACAGTCTCTCCGGTGAGACCCAGTACTTC
>TRBJ2-1|TRBV6-6|.|TRBD1
CASRPGDRNNEQFF
TGTGCCAGCAGGCCCGGGGACAGAAACAATGAGCAGTTCTTC
>TRBJ2-7|TRBV11-2|.|TRBD1
CASSSISTDRVHEQYF
TGTGCCAGCAGCTCAATCTCAACCGACAGGGTCCACGAGCAGTACTTC
>TRBJ2-3|TRBV20-1|.|.
CSAIVWSTQYF
TGCAGTGCTATCGTTTGGAGTACGCAGTATTTT
>TRBJ2-2|TRBV5-1|.|.
CASSLVGGRYTGELFF
TGCGCCAGCAGCTTGGTGGGGGGACGATACACCGGGGAGCTGTTTTTT
>TRBJ2-5|TRBV28|.|.
CASSSSRVSQETQYF
TGTGCCAGCAGTTCCTCGCGGGTTTCCCAAGAGACCCAGTACTTC
>TRBJ1-5|TRBV19|.|TRBD1
CASSLMDRGDQPQHF
TGTGCCAGTAGTCTGATGGACAGGGGTGATCAGCCCCAGCATTTT
>TRBJ1-5|TRBV15|.|TRBD1
CATSRELDRFSNQPQHF
TGTGCCACCAGCAGAGAACTGGACAGGTTTAGCAATCAGCCCCAGCATTTT
>TRBJ2-2|TRBV29-1|.|.
CSVEGRIGGSGELFF
TGCAGCGTTGAAGGGAGGATCGGAGGGTCCGGGGAGCTGTTTTTT
>TRBJ2-2|TRBV2|.|.
CASNRAGPNTGELFF
TGTGCCAGCAACCGGGCGGGTCCGAACACCGGGGAGCTGTTTTTT
>TRBJ2-2|TRBV29-1|.|.
CSVDRGAGELFF
TGCAGCGTTGACAGGGGTGCCGGGGAGCTGTTTTTT
>TRBJ2-2|TRBV28|once|.
CASSLAGTGTGELFF
TGTGCCAGCAGTTTAGCGGGGACGGGCACCGGGGAGCTGTTTTTT
>TRBJ2-1|TRBV9|.|TRBD1
CASSPKQGVHYNEQFF
TGTGCCAGCAGCCCCAAACAGGGGGTCCACTACAATGAGCAGTTCTTC
>TRBJ1-1|TRBV12-3/TRBV12-4|.|TRBD1
CASGRQGGTEAFF
TGTGCCAGCGGGAGACAGGGAGGAACTGAAGCTTTCTTT
>TRBJ1-2|TRBV5-8|.|TRBD1
CASSLLQGAPGYTF
TGTGCCAGCAGCTTGCTACAGGGGGCGCCTGGCTACACCTTC
>TRBJ1-6|TRBV10-3|few|.
CAISEGPPGEYNSPLHF
TGTGCCATCAGTGAGGGACCTCCCGGGGAGTATAATTCACCCCTCCACTTT
>TRBJ2-3|TRBV15|.|TRBD2
CATSTSGPTDTQYF
TGTGCCACCTCTACTAGCGGACCCACAGATACGCAGTATTTT
>TRBJ1-5|TRBV2|.|.
CASSEQGLNQPQHF
TGTGCCAGCAGTGAACAGGGCCTTAATCAGCCCCAGCATTTT
>TRBJ2-2|TRBV5-1|.|.
CASSVPRGTGELFF
TGCGCCAGCAGCGTTCCCCGGGGGACCGGGGAGCTGTTTTTT
>TRBJ2-5|TRBV4-2|.|TRBD1
CASSQSGGQFQETQYF
TGTGCCAGCAGCCAAAGTGGGGGACAGTTCCAAGAGACCCAGTACTTC
>TRBJ1-2|TRBV2|.|TRBD1
CASSNDRAYGYTF
TGTGCCAGCAGTAATGACAGGGCCTATGGCTACACCTTC
>TRBJ2-2|TRBV6-5|.|TRBD2
CASSRASGGAGELFF
TGTGCCAGCAGTAGGGCTAGCGGGGGTGCCGGGGAGCTGTTTTTT
>TRBJ2-3|TRBV3-1/TRBV3-2|.|TRBD2
CASSLREGGLTDTQYF
TGTGCCAGCAGCCTCCGGGAGGGGGGGCTCACAGATACGCAGTATTTT
>TRBJ2-5|TRBV3-1/TRBV3-2|once|.
CASSHATSLETQYF
TGTGCCAGCAGCCATGCAACTAGTTTAGAGACCCAGTACTTC